This T cell receptor (beta chain) was recorded in a study of blood T cell repertoires in COVID-19. Study-wide background: Acute and convalescent COVID-19 samples came from the United States, Italy and Spain. PBMCs, B-cell-depleted T cells, or T cells provided the cDNA or gDNA that made up the material.

As originally analysed: Amplification with reference gene primers provided the estimates of nucleated cell counts. Repertoires were generated with immunoSEQ multiplex PCR, while TCRdb's copy carries only in-frame clones and drops some. The V and J calls and clone size were taken over from that table, and D and trimming were inferred from the DNA. The sample has around 63,000 clones, 70% to 75% seen once. The CDR3 has 14 amino acids. Losses at the gene ends were 7 bases for V and 4 bases for J; bases not matched to a gene: 5. This chain uses TRBV23-1 with TRBJ2-1; 9 bases align to TRBD1. TRBV23-1 is filed as an ORF, its function uncertain. The sample consisted of peripheral blood. The sequence was obtained from a woman between 45 and 65 years old with active or convalescent COVID-19. The CDR3, as DNA: TGCGCCAGCATGGGACAGGGCTTGTACAATGAGCAGTTCTTC. It encodes CASMGQGLYNEQFF.